This T cell receptor (beta chain) was recorded in a study of T cell responses to AZD1222 COVID-19 vaccine. Study outcomes and limitations: Without day 14 samples, only post-peak T cell repertoires were studied. Donors were largely white British and mainly female; clonal diversity was possibly underestimated.

Produced via immunoSEQ multiplex PCR; TCRdb's table is partial and in-frame only. The data show 90,000 to 120,000 clones, roughly 89% seen once. Turning to this clone: What it binds is not known.

CDR3 length: 13 residues. CDR1 is MDHEN and CDR2 is SYDVKM in the germline V gene. With 7 bases clipped from V and 4 bases from J, the junction kept 6 bases outside the gene matches. The V call is TRBV28, the J call TRBJ2-7; 8 bases align to TRBD2. This TCR was sampled from an adult in good health. This specimen was peripheral blood, taken on day 0 of AZD1222 vaccination. CDR3: CASTAGGRYEQYF. DNA for the CDR3: TGTGCCAGCACTGCGGGAGGACGATACGAGCAGTACTTC.